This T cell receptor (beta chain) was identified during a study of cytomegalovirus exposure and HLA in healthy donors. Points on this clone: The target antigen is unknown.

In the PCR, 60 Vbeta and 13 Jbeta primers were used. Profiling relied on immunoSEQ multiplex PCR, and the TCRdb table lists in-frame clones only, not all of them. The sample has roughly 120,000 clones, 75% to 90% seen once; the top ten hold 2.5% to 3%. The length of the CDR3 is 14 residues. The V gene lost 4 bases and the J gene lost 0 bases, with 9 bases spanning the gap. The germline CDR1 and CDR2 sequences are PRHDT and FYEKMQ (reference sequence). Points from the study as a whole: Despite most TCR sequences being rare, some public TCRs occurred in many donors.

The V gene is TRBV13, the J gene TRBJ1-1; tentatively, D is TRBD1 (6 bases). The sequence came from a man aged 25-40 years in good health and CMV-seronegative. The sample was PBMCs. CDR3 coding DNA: TGTGCCAGCAGCTCCGACAGGCTGAACACTGAAGCTTTCTTT. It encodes CASSSDRLNTEAFF.